The rows below give T cell receptor beta chains drawn from one sample of a study of blood T cells in healthy people across ages. One entry per CDR3 protein results from TCRdb running MiXCR on the 5' RACE reads. Counted here are some 890,000 distinct CDR3 sequences, 29% occurring once; the ten biggest clones make up roughly 10%. This sample also appeared in a second study, on T cells of mothers and their children.

The specimen was blood. These receptors originate from a woman in her thirties or forties in good health. Each CDR3 is given with its conserved first and last residue. D genes are given only for firm matches. Only part of the rows carry a size: once, few, many, or a class if the clone is expanded.

clone size,D gene,V gene,J gene,CDR3 protein,CDR3 DNA
.,.,TRBV12-3/TRBV12-4,TRBJ2-5,CASSHQGSGETQYF,TGTGCCAGCAGTCACCAGGGTTCCGGGGAGACCCAGTACTTC
once,TRBD1,TRBV18,TRBJ2-5,CAGSPRTGQETQYF,TGTGCCGGCTCACCCCGGACAGGGCAAGAGACCCAGTACTTC
.,.,TRBV4-2,TRBJ1-6,CASSARVSDNSPLHF,TGTGCCAGCAGCGCCAGGGTCTCGGATAATTCACCCCTCCACTTT
many,TRBD1,TRBV7-9,TRBJ2-4,CASSEGTGVRENIQYF,TGTGCCAGCAGCGAAGGAACAGGGGTTAGGGAAAACATTCAGTACTTC
.,.,TRBV7-9,TRBJ2-1,CTSSLVPVSEQFF,TGTACCAGCAGCTTAGTACCGGTCAGTGAGCAGTTCTTC
many,TRBD2,TRBV20-1,TRBJ2-1,CSARDPGGPYNEQFF,TGCAGTGCTAGAGATCCGGGGGGGCCCTACAATGAGCAGTTCTTC
.,.,TRBV3-1,TRBJ2-4,CASSHLGLAKNIQYF,TGTGCCAGCAGCCACCTGGGTCTAGCCAAAAACATTCAGTACTTC
.,.,TRBV20-1,TRBJ2-7,CSAGLGGARNEQYF,TGCAGTGCCGGGTTGGGGGGGGCTCGGAACGAGCAGTACTTC
.,.,TRBV29-1,TRBJ1-2,CSVEDGYTF,TGCAGCGTTGAGGATGGCTACACCTTC
.,.,TRBV3-1,TRBJ1-3,CASSQGGERGNTIYF,TGTGCCAGCAGCCAAGGGGGAGAAAGGGGAAACACCATATATTTT
.,TRBD2,TRBV6-5,TRBJ2-3,CASSYPNVGVRAGSDTQYF,TGTGCCAGCAGTTACCCGAATGTAGGCGTGCGAGCGGGGTCGGATACGCAGTATTTT
few,.,TRBV29-1,TRBJ1-2,CSVNPGYGYTF,TGCAGCGTCAATCCAGGCTATGGCTACACCTTC
many,.,TRBV7-7,TRBJ2-5,CASSWQGKETQYF,TGTGCTAGCAGCTGGCAGGGGAAAGAGACCCAGTACTTC
many,TRBD2,TRBV4-3,TRBJ2-3,CASSPKTAGGPDTQYF,TGCGCCAGCAGCCCCAAGACAGCGGGGGGGCCAGATACGCAGTATTTT
few,.,TRBV5-1,TRBJ2-7,CASSPGGRAYEQYF,TGCGCCAGCAGTCCCGGAGGCAGGGCCTACGAGCAGTACTTC
.,TRBD2,TRBV9,TRBJ2-1,CTSSTRLAGGPGGEQFF,TGTACCAGCAGCACAAGACTAGCGGGGGGCCCAGGCGGTGAGCAGTTCTTC
.,TRBD1,TRBV20-1,TRBJ1-6,CSARFPCGQGKNSPLHF,TGCAGTGCTAGATTTCCGTGTGGACAGGGGAAAAATTCACCCCTCCACTTT
.,.,TRBV5-1,TRBJ2-3,CASSLWGYDTDTQYF,TGCGCCAGCAGCTTGTGGGGCTATGACACAGATACGCAGTATTTT
many,TRBD2,TRBV20-1,TRBJ2-3,CSVSAGRRDTQYF,TGCAGTGTCTCAGCGGGGCGAAGGGATACGCAGTATTTT
.,.,TRBV28,TRBJ2-6,CASSLRWSGANVLTF,TGTGCCAGCAGTTTAAGGTGGTCTGGGGCCAACGTCCTGACTTTC
.,TRBD1,TRBV12-3/TRBV12-4,TRBJ1-5,CASSRTGGNQSQHF,TGTGCCAGCAGCCGGACAGGGGGGAATCAGTCCCAGCATTTT
few,.,TRBV20-1,TRBJ1-6,CSARAPGEGRLNSPLHF,TGCAGTGCTAGAGCTCCCGGGGAGGGCCGCCTTAATTCACCCCTCCACTTT
few,.,TRBV20-1,TRBJ2-7,CSAYPLGSDEQYF,TGCAGTGCTTACCCCCTCGGGAGCGACGAGCAGTACTTC
many,TRBD2,TRBV11-1,TRBJ2-5,CASSLSSAGGEETQYF,TGTGCCAGCAGCTTATCTTCAGCGGGGGGAGAAGAGACCCAGTACTTC
many,.,TRBV6-6,TRBJ2-7,CASSYGPYEQYF,TGTGCCAGCAGTTATGGACCCTACGAGCAGTACTTC
.,TRBD1,TRBV29-1,TRBJ1-2,CSVEDQGVNYGYTF,TGCAGCGTTGAAGATCAGGGGGTTAACTATGGCTACACCTTC
.,TRBD2,TRBV7-2,TRBJ2-4,CASSLGLAYNERYF,TGTGCCAGCAGCTTAGGACTAGCCTACAATGAGCGGTACTTC
many,TRBD1,TRBV15,TRBJ1-5,CATSRDRGNQPQHF,TGTGCCACCAGCCGAGACAGGGGCAATCAGCCCCAGCATTTT
few,.,TRBV20-1,TRBJ1-1,CSASIRGFSMNTEAFF,TGCAGTGCGTCGATCAGGGGATTTTCCATGAACACTGAAGCTTTCTTT
few,.,TRBV27,TRBJ2-7,CASSLSGVGEQYF,TGTGCCAGCAGTTTATCCGGGGTTGGGGAGCAGTACTTC
few,.,TRBV5-1,TRBJ1-2,CASSADGNYGYTF,TGCGCCAGCAGTGCAGACGGGAACTATGGCTACACCTTC
.,.,TRBV28,TRBJ2-5,CACSLRTAETQYF,TGTGCCTGCAGTTTAAGGACAGCAGAGACACAGTACTTC
few,TRBD1,TRBV12-3/TRBV12-4,TRBJ2-4,CASSLGTGNPLAKNIQYF,TGTGCCAGCAGTTTGGGGACAGGGAATCCCCTAGCCAAAAACATTCAGTACTTC
.,.,TRBV20-1,TRBJ1-6,CSADSGTDNSPLHF,TGCAGTGCCGACTCAGGGACCGATAATTCACCCCTCCACTTT
many,.,TRBV6-6,TRBJ2-7,CASRARDAGSYEQYF,TGTGCCAGCAGGGCCCGGGACGCCGGCTCCTACGAGCAGTACTTC